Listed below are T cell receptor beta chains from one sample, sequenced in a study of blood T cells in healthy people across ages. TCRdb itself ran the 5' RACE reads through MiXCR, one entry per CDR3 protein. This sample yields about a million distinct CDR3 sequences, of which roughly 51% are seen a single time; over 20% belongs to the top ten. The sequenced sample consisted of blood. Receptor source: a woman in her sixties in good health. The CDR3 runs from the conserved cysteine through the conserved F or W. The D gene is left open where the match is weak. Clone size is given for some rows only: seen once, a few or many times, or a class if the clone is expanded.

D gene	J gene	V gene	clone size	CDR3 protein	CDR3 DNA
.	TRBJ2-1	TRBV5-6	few	CASSQGLLEQFF	TGTGCCAGCAGCCAGGGCTTACTAGAGCAGTTCTTC
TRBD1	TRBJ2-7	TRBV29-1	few	CSARQGQYEQYF	TGCAGCGCAAGACAGGGGCAGTACGAGCAGTACTTC
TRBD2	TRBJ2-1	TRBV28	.	CASSLMLGEGLNNEQFF	TGTGCCAGCAGTTTAATGCTCGGGGAGGGATTAAACAATGAGCAGTTCTTC
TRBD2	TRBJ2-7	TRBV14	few	CASSQERLAGAMEQEQYF	TGTGCCAGCAGCCAAGAGAGACTAGCGGGAGCAATGGAGCAGGAGCAGTACTTC
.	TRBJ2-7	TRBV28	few	CASNRWSLGDEQYF	TGTGCCAGCAACCGATGGTCCCTAGGGGACGAGCAGTACTTC
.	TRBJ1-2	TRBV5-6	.	CASSFSYYGYTF	TGTGCCAGCAGCTTCAGTTATTATGGCTACACCTTC
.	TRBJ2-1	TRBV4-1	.	CASSPLGRATYNEQFF	TGCGCCAGCAGCCCCCTGGGGCGGGCGACCTACAATGAGCAGTTCTTC
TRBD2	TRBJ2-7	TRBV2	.	CASNPAGVSGYEQYF	TGTGCCAGCAATCCAGCGGGAGTTTCTGGCTACGAGCAGTACTTC
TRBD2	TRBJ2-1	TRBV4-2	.	CASSQEGLALSEQFF	TGTGCCAGCAGCCAAGAGGGACTAGCTTTGAGTGAGCAGTTCTTC
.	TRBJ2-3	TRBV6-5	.	CASSTGTPETQYF	TGTGCCAGCAGTACAGGGACCCCAGAGACGCAGTATTTT
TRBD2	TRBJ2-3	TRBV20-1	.	CSASPPAGDLDTQYF	TGCAGTGCTAGCCCCCCGGCGGGAGACTTAGATACGCAGTATTTT
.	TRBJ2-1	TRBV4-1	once	CASSRQVDRGLAVSNEQFF	TGCGCCAGCAGCCGACAGGTGGACAGGGGACTAGCAGTCAGCAATGAGCAGTTCTTC
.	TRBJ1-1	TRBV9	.	CASSASGIMNTEAFF	TGTGCCAGCAGCGCCTCAGGGATAATGAACACTGAAGCTTTCTTT
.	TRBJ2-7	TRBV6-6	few	CASGLTTGPYEQYF	TGTGCCAGCGGTTTAACCACAGGCCCCTACGAGCAGTACTTC
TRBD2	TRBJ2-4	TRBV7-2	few	CASSSQTDAGGLAKNIQYF	TGTGCCAGCAGCTCTCAGACGGACGCGGGAGGGCTAGCCAAAAACATTCAGTACTTC
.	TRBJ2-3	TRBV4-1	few	CASSRTGGGGTTDTQYF	TGCGCCAGCAGCCGCACGGGTGGGGGAGGCACCACAGATACGCAGTATTTT
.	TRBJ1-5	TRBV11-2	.	CASSSTGFDEQFFGPGTVNQPQHF	.
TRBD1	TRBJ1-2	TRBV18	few	CASSPEDRVGGYTF	TGTGCCAGCTCGCCCGAGGACAGGGTCGGGGGCTACACCTTC
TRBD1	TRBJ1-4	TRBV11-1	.	CASSAGQDYNEKLFF	TGTGCCAGCAGCGCAGGACAGGACTATAATGAAAAACTGTTTTTT
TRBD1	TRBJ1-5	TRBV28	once	CASSNGQGAQPQHF	TGTGCCAGCAGTAACGGACAGGGTGCACAGCCCCAGCATTTT
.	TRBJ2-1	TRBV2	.	CASKGSGSASVQFF	TGTGCCAGCAAAGGGAGCGGGTCGGCGTCGGTGCAGTTCTTC
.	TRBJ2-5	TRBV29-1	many	CSVEGSETQYF	TGCAGCGTTGAGGGGAGTGAGACCCAGTACTTC
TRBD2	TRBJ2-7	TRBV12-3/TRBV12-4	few	CASSPLAGGHEQYF	TGTGCCAGCAGTCCTTTAGCGGGAGGGCACGAGCAGTACTTC